Following are 5 T cell receptor beta chains from one sample sequenced in a study of T-cell reconstitution after alpha-beta-depleted transplantation in children. For TCRbeta, the library was prepared with unique molecular identifiers. TCRdb used MiXCR to reprocess the PCR reads, holding one entry per CDR3 protein. The table lists about 260,000 distinct CDR3 sequences, around a tenth of them singletons, with around 22% in the top ten. Source: peripheral blood, taken 180 days after TCRalphabeta/CD19-depleted stem cell transplant. The receptors were sampled from a male patient between 2 and 10 years old who had a stem cell transplant for chronic granulomatous disease, so the T cells may come from the graft donor.

This clonotype was recorded many times. V gene TRBV27 combines with J gene TRBJ2-5; 7 positions match TRBD1. Germline V gene sequence: CDR1 MNHEY, CDR2 SMNVEV (reference sequence). The CDR3 runs 13 residues. V was pared by 6 bases and J by 4 bases, with 5 bases of the junction left unmatched. For the CDR3, the DNA is TGTGCCAGCAGGAAGACAGGGACAGAGACCCAGTACTTC. Encoded protein: CASRKTGTETQYF.

This clonotype came up a few times. The chain couples TRBV6-1 to TRBJ2-1, with 9 bases fitting TRBD2. The CDR3 has 15 amino acids. With 1 base clipped from V and 9 bases from J, the junction kept 7 bases outside the gene matches. In germline, CDR1 is MNHNS, CDR2 SASEGT. DNA for the CDR3: TGTGCCAGCAGTGAAGGACTAGCGGCGGGCGGTGAGCAGTTCTTC. Amino acid sequence: CASSEGLAAGGEQFF.

Ten or more counts support this clonotype. The gene calls are TRBV7-2 and TRBJ2-2; 10 bases fit TRBD2. This CDR3 has 14 amino acids. CDR1 is SGHTA and CDR2 is FQGNSA in the germline V gene. Trimming took 8 bases from V and 3 from J; bases not matched to a gene: 3. The DNA for the CDR3 is TGTGCCAGCGAGCGGGGGGGATACACCGGGGAGCTGTTTTTT. Translating it yields CASERGGYTGELFF.

The sample holds many counts of this clonotype. The rearrangement links TRBV10-3 to TRBJ2-7; 9 positions match TRBD1. J was trimmed by 1 base and V by 0 bases; bases with no gene match: 4. The V gene's germline CDR1 is ENHRY and CDR2 SYGVKD. The CDR3 is 16 residues long. The CDR3 is CAISESGTGPSYEQYF. The CDR3 DNA reads as TGTGCCATCAGTGAGTCTGGGACAGGGCCATCCTACGAGCAGTACTTC.

The table lists this clonotype with many counts. This chain links TRBV6-6 with TRBJ1-5; D is possibly TRBD1 (6 bases). Germline V gene data show CDR1 as MNHNY and CDR2 as SVGAGI (reference sequence). The CDR3 covers 15 residues. With 7 bases removed from V and 6 bases from J, the gap between germline ends came to 19 bases. As DNA, the CDR3 is TGTGCCAGCACACAGGGAGGGGGTGCTGGTCAGCCCCAGCATTTT. It encodes CASTQGGGAGQPQHF.